This T cell receptor beta chain derives from a study of OX40 agonist ivuxolimab in advanced cancers. Whole-study context: The patients got ivuxolimab, which is an agonistic anti-OX40 (CD134) antibody.

The study's findings and limits: At 0.1 to 3.0 mg/kg, clonal expansion of CD4+ and CD8+ blood T cells had occurred by week 6. Low normalized clonal expansion also occurred in some nonresponding patients. Expanded clones were, on average, more numerous among CD8+ T cells than CD4+.

The CDR3 contains 13 residues. Trimming removed 0 bases from V and 8 bases from J, with 11 bases in between. Germline CDR1 is SGHNT and CDR2 is YYREEE (reference sequence). Measured with immunoSEQ multiplex PCR; TCRdb has only the in-frame clones, and not every one. Here the sample spans 29,000 or so clones, about 89% being singletons. This clone was observed a single time. Its target is not known. This sequence originates from an adult with an advanced solid tumor such as melanoma, head and neck, liver or kidney cancer. This sequence joins TRBV5-4 and TRBJ1-2; D perhaps matches TRBD1 (6 bases). The specimen comprised CD4+ or CD8+ T cells sorted from blood, sampled in a trial of the OX40 agonist ivuxolimab. In nucleotides, the CDR3 is TGTGCCAGCAGCTTGGACAGGGAGGACGGCTACACCTTC. Translated: CASSLDREDGYTF.